This entry lists 20 T cell receptor beta chains sequenced from one sample in a study of blood T cell repertoires in COVID-19. The protocol was immunoSEQ multiplex PCR, while the TCRdb copy is restricted to in-frame clones and leaves out a portion. This sample carries approximately 260,000 clones, approximately 79% of them seen once, and the ten largest clones take under 4.5%. The sample taken for sequencing was PBMCs or T cells enriched from blood (not recorded which). Source of these receptors: a man aged 30 to 39 with acute COVID-19.

This clone was seen only a few times. The J gene is TRBJ1-5, the V gene TRBV10-1; D is unclear. This CDR3 has 13 amino acids. Germline-derived CDR1 and CDR2 are WNHNN and SYGVQD (reference sequence). Trimming stripped 3 bases from V and 7 bases from J, with 10 bases between. The CDR3 reads CASSESPGQPQHF. In DNA form, the CDR3 reads TGCGCCAGCAGTGAATCGCCCGGGCAGCCCCAGCATTTT.

This chain uses TRBV4-3 with TRBJ1-2; D gene uncertain. V was shortened by 8 bases and J by 6 bases, with 16 bases between the two germline ends. Germline CDR1 LGHNA, CDR2 YSLEER. The CDR3 covers 13 residues. CDR3 loop: CASGTHGVDGYTF. CDR3 DNA sequence: TGCGCCAGCGGTACACACGGAGTCGATGGCTACACCTTC.

V usage is TRBV5-1 and J usage is TRBJ2-3; TRBD2 matches 10 bases. J was trimmed by 4 bases and V by 2 bases; bases with no gene match: 7. This CDR3 has 16 residues. Germline V lookup: CDR1 SGHRS, CDR2 YFSETQ. CDR3 coding DNA: TGCGCCAGCAGCTTACTAGCCAGCGGGGGGGCAGATACGCAGTATTTT. Translation: CASSLLASGGADTQYF.

J is TRBJ1-2 and V is TRBV6-5; D is undetermined. Germline V gives CDR1 MNHEY, CDR2 SVGAGI. The CDR3 consists of 11 residues. V was trimmed by 10 bases and J by 6 bases, leaving 12 bases between them. The CDR3 DNA is TGTGCCACCTGGGCCGGGAATGGCTACACCTTC. Translation: CATWAGNGYTF.

This chain uses TRBV16 with TRBJ1-2; TRBD1 matches at 7 bases. The CDR3 spans 15 residues. CDR1 is KGHSY and CDR2 is FQNENV in the germline V gene. J gave up 2 bases and V 4 bases, and 7 bases lay outside the gene matches. This CDR3 reads CASSRPGQTNYGYTF. As DNA, the CDR3 is TGTGCCAGCAGCCGCCCGGGACAGACAAACTATGGCTACACCTTC.

V gene TRBV6-5 combines with J gene TRBJ1-5, with TRBD1 as a possible D gene (5 bases). The length of the CDR3 is 15 residues. CDR1 and CDR2 from the germline V gene are MNHEY and SVGAGI. V lost 6 bases and J 4 bases, leaving 16 bases between the germline ends. CDR3 sequence: CASSEGGGWNQPQHF. In nucleotides, the CDR3 is TGTGCCAGCAGCGAGGGTGGGGGGTGGAATCAGCCCCAGCATTTT.

The CDR3 nucleotides read TGTGCCAGCAGCTTGGGACTTTCACGGGAAAAACTGTTTTTT. It encodes CASSLGLSREKLFF. The chain joins TRBV5-4 to TRBJ1-4; D gene ambiguous. Between the trimmed V and J ends, which lost 0 bases and 8 bases, there was a span of 11 bases. The length of the CDR3 is 14 residues. Germline V gives CDR1 SGHNT, CDR2 YYREEE (reference sequence).

This rearrangement joins TRBV6-2 or TRBV6-3 to TRBJ1-5; D is ambiguous. The germline V gene encodes CDR1 MNHEY and CDR2 SVGEGT. This CDR3 region has 14 residues. The V gene lost 3 bases and the J gene lost 3 bases, with 9 bases spanning the gap. This CDR3 is CASSYSQNNQPQHF. The CDR3, as DNA: TGTGCCAGCAGTTATAGCCAGAACAATCAGCCCCAGCATTTT.

The V and J genes are TRBV7-9 and TRBJ1-1; TRBD1 is a possible D gene (6 bases). CDR1 is SEHNR, CDR2 FQNEAQ, per germline (reference sequence). The CDR3 is 13 amino acids. The V end lost 5 bases, the J end lost 5 bases, and 12 bases lay between the germline ends. Here the CDR3 reads CASSREGETEAFF. As DNA, the CDR3 is TGTGCCAGCAGCCGAGAGGGGGAAACTGAAGCTTTCTTT.

The chain employs TRBV6-5 and TRBJ2-2, with D possibly matching TRBD2 (6 bases). The germline CDR1 and CDR2 sequences are MNHEY and SVGAGI. Trimming cost V 6 bases and J 5 bases, with 16 bases left between them. The CDR3 is made up of 15 amino acids. The CDR3 loop is CASRRDWGWTGELFF. CDR3 DNA: TGTGCCAGCAGGCGGGACTGGGGTTGGACCGGGGAGCTGTTTTTT.

The V and J genes are TRBV11-2 and TRBJ2-1; tentatively, D is TRBD2 (6 bases). V gave up 1 base and J gave up 8 bases, with 15 bases separating them. This CDR3 is 15 amino acids long. Per the germline V gene, CDR1 is SGHAT and CDR2 is FQNNGV. The CDR3 here is CASSLGGVDPYEQFF. For the CDR3, the DNA is TGTGCCAGCAGCTTAGGGGGGGTGGATCCCTATGAGCAGTTCTTC.

The V gene is TRBV19, the J gene TRBJ2-2, with D possibly matching TRBD1 (6 bases). Trimming removed 3 bases from V and 5 bases from J, with 10 bases in between. Germline V lookup: CDR1 LNHDA, CDR2 SQIVND (reference sequence). CDR3 length: 14 amino acids. The CDR3 reads CASSITQGTGELFF. CDR3 bases: TGTGCCAGTAGTATCACGCAGGGGACCGGGGAGCTGTTTTTT.

This clone was seen only once. J is TRBJ1-1 and V is TRBV6-1; D may be TRBD1 (5 bases). The CDR3 has 14 amino acids. Germline CDR1 is MNHNS and CDR2 is SASEGT. The V gene lost 1 base and the J gene lost 1 base, with 7 bases spanning the gap. The CDR3 loop is CASSEGQSNTEAFF. Written as DNA, the CDR3 is TGTGCCAGCAGTGAAGGACAGTCGAACACTGAAGCTTTCTTT.

V gene TRBV9 combines with J gene TRBJ2-2, with TRBD2 matching over 10 bases. The CDR3 totals 16 residues. After removal of 4 bases from V and 0 bases from J, the junction contained 3 bases not matched to a gene. Germline V gene sequence: CDR1 SGDLS, CDR2 YYNGEE. This chain's CDR3 is CASSFGTSANTGELFF. The CDR3 nucleotides are TGTGCCAGCAGCTTCGGGACTAGCGCGAACACCGGGGAGCTGTTTTTT.

The table lists this clone with a few counts. The J gene is TRBJ2-2, the V gene TRBV11-2; TRBD1 is a possible D gene (5 bases). Germline V gene data show CDR1 as SGHAT and CDR2 as FQNNGV. This CDR3 region has 18 residues. With 5 bases removed from V and 6 bases from J, the gap between germline ends came to 25 bases. CDR3 DNA: TGTGCCAGCAGCCCCACTCCCCGCAGGGCCTCTGGGGCCGGGGAGCTGTTTTTT. Its translation is CASSPTPRRASGAGELFF.

The chain combines TRBV5-8 with TRBJ2-7; possibly TRBD1 for D (5 bases). This CDR3 has 14 residues. Per the germline V gene, CDR1 is SGHTS and CDR2 is YDEGEE. Trimming took off 4 bases at V and 2 bases at J, with 13 bases between the two ends. The CDR3 is CASSPWGGTYEQYV. The CDR3 nucleotides are TGTGCCAGCAGCCCCTGGGGCGGTACCTACGAGCAGTACGTC.

The chain recombines TRBV29-1 with TRBJ1-4, with D hard to call. The CDR3 length is 13 residues. V lost 7 bases to trimming and J lost 7 bases, with 16 bases between them. Germline CDR1 SQVTM, CDR2 ANQGSEA. DNA of the CDR3: TGCAGCGCGCTCTCCGGAGCGGGTGAAAAACTGTTTTTT. It is translated as CSALSGAGEKLFF.

The V call is TRBV9, the J call TRBJ2-1, with 11 bases that match TRBD2. CDR3 length: 17 residues. Trimming at V came to 3 bases and at J to 4 bases, leaving 9 bases not matched to a gene. Germline V gene sequence: CDR1 SGDLS, CDR2 YYNGEE. CDR3 in amino acids: CASSAPLTSGKYNEQFF. The CDR3 DNA is TGTGCCAGCAGCGCCCCTCTGACTAGCGGGAAGTACAATGAGCAGTTCTTC.

Notes on this clone: One junction end does not reproduce the germline sequence, and a read error may be involved. V is TRBV5-1 and J is TRBJ1-2; D not resolved. The CDR3 contains 14 residues. Germline-derived CDR1 and CDR2 are SGHRS and YFSETQ. In DNA form, the CDR3 reads TGTGCCAGCAGCCCCCAGTCAGGCAACTATGGCTACACCTTC. It specifies CASSPQSGNYGYTF.

This chain connects TRBV19 to TRBJ2-3; D is unresolved. The CDR3 sequence is 12 residues long. Germline loops: CDR1 LNHDA, CDR2 SQIVND (reference sequence). V lost 1 base and J lost 6, with 5 bases in between. CDR3 protein: CASSIAVDTQYF. In DNA, the CDR3 is TGTGCCAGTAGTATAGCTGTGGATACGCAGTATTTT.